This TCR beta chain appears in the sequencing data of a study of T cell changes during pregnancy in multiple sclerosis. With 10 bases removed from V and 7 bases from J, the gap between germline ends came to 16 bases. The germline gives CDR1 SGHAT, CDR2 FQNNGV. The CDR3 sequence is 13 residues long. Assay: immunoSEQ multiplex PCR; the TCRdb copy retains only in-frame clones and omits some. Of about 80,000 clones listed, 90% to 95% were seen once; the top ten hold roughly 1.4%. The chain joins TRBV11-2 to TRBJ2-2, with D hard to call. The TCR was taken from a female donor with multiple sclerosis, enrolled in a pregnancy study. The material sequenced was peripheral blood, taken before pregnancy. DNA of the CDR3: TGTGCCACCCACCAGGCTTGGAACGGGGAGCTGTTTTTT. Amino acids: CATHQAWNGELFF.